This T cell receptor (beta chain) was documented in a study of cytomegalovirus exposure and HLA in healthy donors. On the study more broadly: For the roughly 370 genotyped donors, 75% to 90% fell within the Caucasian-associated ancestry cluster.

Whole-study results and caveats: Indistinguishability led to the exclusion of some V segments, TRBV6-2 and TRBV6-3 included.

J lost 4 bases, V lost 2 bases, and 1 base had no gene match. Per germline, CDR1 SGHRS and CDR2 YFSETQ. This CDR3 region has 14 residues. Researchers ran the PCR with 60 Vbeta and 13 Jbeta primers. The assay was immunoSEQ multiplex PCR, and TCRdb's table has in-frame clones only and misses some. The table records approximately 180,000 clones, 60% to 85% of them present only once. This clone was counted only a few times. The antigen is undetermined. Different DNA sequences within this sample yield the same CDR3. The TCR originated in a male donor in good health and CMV-seronegative. The sequenced sample consisted of PBMCs. This chain connects TRBV5-1 to TRBJ1-1; 11 bases align to TRBD1. The CDR3, as DNA: TGCGCCAGCAGCTTCGGGACAGGGGGCACTGAAGCTTTCTTT. Its protein product is CASSFGTGGTEAFF.